These 4 T cell receptor beta chains were all obtained from the same sample, sequenced in a study of radiation and T cells in renal cell carcinoma. Repertoires were generated with immunoSEQ multiplex PCR, while TCRdb's copy carries only in-frame clones and drops some. This sample has about 86,000 clones, with approximately 86% found just once. As for time point: blood 4 weeks post-SBRT, at nephrectomy. This sample's treatment: 15 Gy SBRT to primary tumor, nephrectomy 4 weeks later. The sample was blood, taken from a patient whose treatment included radiotherapy and nephrectomy. Receptors were obtained from a man aged 45 to 65 with renal cell carcinoma.

The sample holds one count of this clone. Compared with germline, one end of the junction differs, possibly owing to a read error. The chain employs TRBV7-9 and TRBJ2-5, with TRBD2 matching over 11 bases. Germline V gene lookup returns CDR1 SEHNR and CDR2 FQNEAQ (reference sequence). This CDR3 comprises 14 residues. The CDR3 spells CASSLAGGHETQYF. In DNA form, the CDR3 reads TGTGCCAGCAGTTTAGCGGGGGGGCACGAGACCCAGTACTTC.

The rearrangement joins TRBV6-1 to TRBJ2-5; TRBD2 aligns across 8 bases. Germline CDR1 reads MNHNS; CDR2 reads SASEGT. CDR3 length equals 19 residues. V lost 1 base and J lost 2; bases outside the gene matches: 15. CDR3 amino acids: CASSEGPREAGVWQETQYF. The DNA for the CDR3 is TGTGCCAGCAGTGAAGGTCCCCGAGAAGCGGGAGTCTGGCAAGAGACCCAGTACTTC.

The genes are TRBV4-2 and TRBJ2-5; no reliable D call. Germline CDR1 is LGHNA and CDR2 is YNFKEQ. This CDR3 is 16 amino acids long. Trimming took 4 bases from V and 0 from J, leaving 15 bases between them. In nucleotides, the CDR3 is TGTGCCAGCAGCCCACAAGCTAGAGTAGACCAAGAGACCCAGTACTTC. Translated, it gives CASSPQARVDQETQYF.

The chain carries TRBV6-6 and TRBJ1-3; no clear D gene. Germline V gene sequence: CDR1 MNHNY, CDR2 SVGAGI (reference sequence). Trimming stripped 5 bases from V and 7 bases from J, with 15 bases between. This CDR3 is built from 14 residues. DNA for the CDR3: TGTGCCAGCAGTCTTATTGGTTTAGGGAACACCATATATTTT. It specifies CASSLIGLGNTIYF.